This note documents a single T cell receptor beta chain sequence. In this sample, this clonotype turned up a few times. It lacks a known antigen. Base quality data are lacking; no much larger clone is found one base away. The data derive from a study of T-cell reconstitution after alpha-beta-depleted transplantation in children (dated by TCRdb to about 2016). About the full investigation: T-cell immune reconstitution after TCRalphabeta/CD19-depleted allogeneic hematopoietic cell transplantation in children was quantitatively tracked in the study by means of TCR repertoire profiling.

Here V drops 1 base and J drops 1 base, and the junction holds 2 bases not matched to any gene. From its cysteine to its phenylalanine, the CDR3 spans 15 amino acids. The CDR3 DNA has 45 bases and is translated from base 1. For CDR1 and CDR2, the germline V gene lists LGHNA and YSLEER. Library preparation used PCR. TCRdb lists the instrument as Illumina HiSeq 2500. To normalize quantification of the TCRbeta repertoire, the TCR libraries were built with molecular barcoding that relied on unique molecular identifiers. Clones were called with MiXCR by TCRdb after fastp trimmed the public reads at Q25, and only in-frame beta chains were retained. Rows with one shared CDR3 protein collapse into an entry with the most common genes and DNA. Within this sample are more than 550,000 distinct CDR3 sequences, with 10% of them counted one time only. 4% to 5% of the sample is taken by the ten largest.

The chain uses TRBV4-3 and TRBJ1-1; 8 junctional bases match TRBD1. Sequenced here: PBMCs from the stem cell graft donor, sampled from the stem cell graft. The receptor was derived from a human donor who donated a stem cell graft to a child with acute myeloid leukemia. The nucleotide sequence reads TGCGCCAGCAGCCAAGGGACAGGGAAGAACACTGAAGCTTTCTTT. Its product reads: CASSQGTGKNTEAFF.